The entry below describes one TCR beta chain. Its cognate antigen is unknown. The data stem from a study of shared clonotypes between healthy human individuals. Germline CDR1 and CDR2: KGHSH and LQKENI. Trimming removed 6 bases from V and 0 bases from J, with 15 bases in between. This CDR3 contains 15 residues. As handled by the study authors: Junction-only sequences without quality scores came from ImmunoSEQ, so filtering differed. TCRdb's copy holds only in-frame clones and misses some; the assay was immunoSEQ multiplex PCR. From that table come the V and J calls and clone size; the DNA was used to work out D and trimming. The sample holds around 990,000 clones; approximately 77% are singletons and the top ten take 0.7% to 0.95%. Study results and limitations: Naive subsets generally had larger estimated richness than memory subsets. The study's rarefaction showed incomplete sorted-subset sequencing despite large depth. Generation probability values for non-shared clonotypes were lower than those for clonotypes shared by all four donors.

The material sequenced was memory CD4+ T cells from PBMCs. As for subset: CD45RA-negative fraction. The chain uses TRBV18 and TRBJ2-7; weak D call: TRBD1 (6 bases). This TCR was sampled from a man aged 18 to 29 in good health. Some clones in this sample may be carry-over from other donors' samples. The CDR3 nucleotides are TGTGCCAGCTCTAGGACAGCCTCGAGCTCCTACGAGCAGTACTTC. It specifies CASSRTASSSYEQYF.